The source of this T cell receptor (beta chain) is a study of cytomegalovirus exposure and HLA in healthy donors (dated by TCRdb to between 2016 and 2019). Study-wide context: An earlier analysis of approximately 640 of the donors reported approximately 300 Gb of sequence data and some 100 million unique TCR beta sequences from 190 million or so T cells. About 310 gigabases of sequencing data and tens of millions of unique TCR sequences were included in an early release covering roughly 600 HLA-typed donors. Of the 398 genotyped donors, over 65% fell in the genetic ancestry cluster associated with self-reported Caucasian donors. The aim of the study was to test whether cataloging public T cell receptors could identify signatures of past pathogen exposure. Using immunosequencing, the study profiled T cell repertoires from fewer than 850 subjects and related those repertoires to cytomegalovirus serostatus. Along with the approximately 650-subject first cohort, a separate validation cohort of over 90 different subjects was used. To predict cytomegalovirus infection status, the study brought together high-throughput TCR immunosequencing, statistical association of individual TCRs with disease status, and machine learning. To study patterns of TCR occurrence, a later analysis re-analyzed previously published TCR beta repertoires from hundreds of donors and added high-resolution HLA genotyping. Rather than using new phenotypic data, the later analysis identified candidate immune exposures from TCR beta sequences and from how often those sequences occurred across donors. An earlier analysis of 587 of the donors used high-throughput TCR beta sequencing to judge whether each TCR beta V gene segment behaved as functional or pseudogenic. Alongside the repertoire data, information on donor age, sex, ethnicity and CMV serostatus was compiled. Genome-wide SNP genotypes for about 65% of the 666 donors were used in a later genetic analysis, which treated that subset as a discovery cohort. Every discovery cohort repertoire had been produced on one sequencing platform. HLA typing included class I and class II loci at four-digit resolution. The number of typed donors differed by locus: about 620-630 for A, B, C, DRB1 and DQB1; approximately 520 for DQA1; around 610 for DPA1; and about 470 for DPB1. Five DR-DQ haplotypes were handled as single units for association and clustering because linkage in the cohort was strong. Among about 390 genotyped donors of the cohort, an average of about 240,000 unique TCR beta nucleotide sequences were sequenced per donor, around 20% of them non-productive. General findings and caveats noted by the study authors: Broadly in line with IMGT annotations, most TCR beta V segments showed up in productive rearrangements about 87% or about 30% of the time in an earlier analysis of several hundred of the donors. A total of about 150 TCR beta chains were listed by the study as associated with cytomegalovirus. According to the authors, the approach could potentially be generalized to other disease states and immunological phenotypes. In a later genetic analysis, a missense DCLRE1C variant was associated with V-gene and J-gene trimming of TCR beta chains, and the association was replicated in an independent cohort. The earlier analysis of about 600 of the donors excluded 15 to 20 rarely observed V segments, including chromosome 9 orphons, because counts were too low. A further reported finding was that TCR beta sequences accurately predicted the HLA-A and HLA-B alleles for most subjects in the first cohort. CMV serostatus was the only immune exposure information available for the cohort. Because the 87-base-pair reads could not distinguish some IMGT-functional V segments, including TRBV6-2 and TRBV6-3, those segments were excluded. While some public TCRs were present in many individuals, most TCR sequences turned up only very rarely across donors. When HLA alleles, especially DR and DQ, strongly co-occurred, attributing TCR associations to individual alleles was difficult. In a later analysis, HLA-associated TCR beta chains were found to be more clonally expanded and to have lower generation probabilities than equally common non-associated chains. The sequencing pipeline was judged likely to have produced a cluster of highly shared sequence variants as a technical artifact. A few of the identified cytomegalovirus-associated TCR beta chains were confirmed in vitro to be specific for cytomegalovirus antigens. At a false discovery rate of 0.05, a later analysis linked 16,951 TCR beta sequences to specific HLA alleles. According to a later analysis, parvovirus B19, influenza, CMV and Epstein-Barr virus appeared linked to several top co-occurrence clusters. Because HLA typing was missing for some donors at each locus, association tests included only the typed subset. Linkage disequilibrium might explain the correlated functional status among segregating V segments, but an unknown experimental factor could not be ruled out. Roughly uniform sequencing depth across donors was assumed in presence/absence analyses, although this assumption may not hold. The classifier was reported to diagnose cytomegalovirus status with high specificity and sensitivity in both the original cohort and the validation cohort. In a later analysis, most CMV-associated TCR beta chains were found to appear HLA-restricted, with HLA associations seemingly driven largely by CMV exposure. Only TCR beta chains were sequenced in this cohort, and the absence of alpha or paired-chain data limited detectable features. In a later analysis, TCR association rates were found to vary across HLA loci, with the most associated TCRs seen for DRB1 alleles and the fewest for HLA-C alleles. A later genetic analysis reported fewer N-insertions in productive TCRs among donors in an Asian-associated ancestry cluster than the approximately 670-donor mean.

Per the germline V gene (reference sequence), MNHEY is the CDR1 and SMNVEV is the CDR2. The junction shows trimming of 6 bases on V and 5 bases on J, and the gene matches do not reach 1 base of it. The CDR3 spans 12 residues, from the cysteine through the phenylalanine. The entry retains the CDR3 DNA only, 36 bases that are in frame from base 1. The cohort comprised more than 550 healthy bone marrow donors. At the time of sampling, all cohort members were nominally healthy, though unrecorded immune exposures were likely present. The donor was CMV seronegative and belonged to the group of 320 or so seronegative cohort members. A peripheral blood sample was collected from each donor, and TCR beta sequencing was performed on peripheral blood mononuclear cells. The Qiagen DNeasy Blood Extraction Kit was used to extract genomic DNA from the blood cell samples. Preparation of the library involved the immunoSEQ multiplex PCR assay. For the multiplex PCR, a mixture combining 60 forward primers for TCR Vbeta segments and 13 reverse primers for TCR Jbeta segments was used. The CDR3 region of rearranged TCR beta genes was amplified from genomic DNA with a multiplex PCR assay. Amplified TCR beta libraries were sequenced as 87-base-pair reads on the Illumina HiSeq System. As for the original processing: A later analysis tallied roughly 76 million unique TCR beta chains across the 610 or so repertoires, and about 12 million of those chains were shared by two or more donors. Raw reads were error-corrected and collapsed into unique sequences by a nearest-neighbor algorithm in which closely related sequences were merged to remove PCR and sequencing errors. To assign V, D and J gene segments, CDR3 sequences were aligned to IMGT reference sequences. Each retained sequence needed at least a six-nucleotide match to both a V gene segment and a J gene segment. A rearrangement was called productive if the CDR3 had no stop codons and remained in frame with V and J, and every other rearrangement was called non-productive. Following IMGT convention, CDR3 was defined as the stretch from the second conserved V-encoded cysteine to the conserved J-encoded phenylalanine. Sequences without an unambiguous match to a single V gene segment were excluded from the earlier analysis of several hundred of the donors. In an earlier analysis of roughly 500 of the donors, V segments were called functional above 56.7% productive rearrangements and were called segregating when the between-donor standard deviation exceeded 5%. A statistical classification framework was built for diagnosing cytomegalovirus status from the catalog of TCR beta chain sequences. In a later analysis, V and J genes were assigned by comparing TCR nucleotide sequences against IMGT/GENE-DB human TR gene sequences. In a later analysis, CDR3 sequences and most-parsimonious VDJ recombination scenarios were assigned using the TCRdist pipeline. In a later analysis, every TCR beta chain was defined by the combination of its CDR3 amino acid sequence and its V-gene family, and reads without a unique V-gene family were dropped. To address suspected cross-contamination and a sequencing artifact, a later analysis removed a few hundred highly shared, low-generation-probability nucleotide sequences. A later analysis calculated a clonal expansion index for each public chain from normalized within-repertoire ranks of inferred template counts. In a later analysis, generation probabilities were computed using a VDJ recombination model fitted to out-of-frame rearrangements, and the results were checked against IGoR. Hypergeometric tests were used in a later analysis to score TCR-TCR, TCR-HLA and TCR-CMV co-occurrence, with a repertoire-size bias correction applied to the TCR pairs. In a later analysis, false discovery rates were estimated by permuting HLA or CMV assignments 20 times. In a later analysis, co-occurring TCRs were grouped using DBSCAN, and TCRdist sequence similarity was added for clustering within HLA-allele-positive subsets. Co-occurrence clustering excluded repertoires with fewer than 30,000 or more than 120,000 public chains, plus five with anomalous nucleotide sharing. TCRdb provides this immuneACCESS table in a form limited to in-frame rearrangements. Some clones are lacking; in checked studies, under half of them reflect an unresolved V gene, and why the rest are absent is not known. The DNA gave D and trimming, while V, J and clone size come from that table. This sample has about 160,000 clones in its table, and about 80% of those were observed once. The ten top clones hold roughly 1.2% of the sample.

Regarding this clone: Its antigen target is currently unknown. Base qualities are not at hand, and no much larger clone is one base apart.

This sequence was found in a woman aged 45-65 years in good health and CMV-seronegative. The sample comprised PBMCs. The V gene is TRBV27 and the J gene is TRBJ1-1; 9 of the junction bases match TRBD1. The CDR3 here reads CASRTGGTEAFF. At the DNA level, the sequence is TGTGCCAGCAGGACAGGGGGGACTGAAGCTTTCTTT.